The 20 T cell receptor beta chains presented below share a single source sample, sequenced in a study of graft-versus-host responses after intestinal transplantation (dated by TCRdb to 2020 to 2022). The library was generated by the immunoSEQ multiplex PCR assay. TCRdb limited this immuneACCESS table to in-frame rearrangements with V and J called. A share of clones is missing; checked studies link under half to unresolved V genes, and the rest is unexplained. Across this sample there are 15,000 to 20,000 clones, with over 75% seen only once. The ten largest account for roughly 6% of the sample. The starting material was PBMCs, obtained approximately 110 days after intestinal transplant. Receptor source: a human patient who received an intestinal transplant, so some T cells may come from the graft donor.

The CDR3 spells CASSTDRVFAEQYF. CDR3 DNA: TGTGCCAGCAGTACCGACAGGGTATTTGCCGAGCAGTACTTC. The chain has TRBV6-6 and TRBJ2-7; 7 bases align to TRBD1. The CDR3 contains 14 residues. Trimming removed 5 bases from V and 6 bases from J; junction bases left unmatched: 10. Germline assignment: CDR1 MNHNY and CDR2 SVGAGI (reference sequence).

The gene calls are TRBV6-1 and TRBJ1-2; D is unclear. Deletions cut 1 base from V and 4 bases from J, with 13 bases between. Germline V CDR1 and CDR2: MNHNS, SASEGT. The CDR3 covers 15 residues. CDR3 in amino acids: CASSEEASGSYGYTF. The DNA for the CDR3 is TGTGCCAGCAGTGAAGAGGCGTCAGGTTCCTATGGCTACACCTTC.

The chain links TRBV18 to TRBJ2-7; D ambiguous. Trimming left V 1 base short and J 0 bases short, with 10 bases between. The germline V gene encodes CDR1 KGHSH and CDR2 LQKENI. The CDR3 loop spans 15 amino acids. Here the CDR3 DNA reads TGTGCCAGCTCACCACGAACAGTCCCCTCCTACGAGCAGTACTTC. This gives the protein CASSPRTVPSYEQYF.

The J gene is TRBJ2-7, the V gene TRBV19, with TRBD1 matching over 8 bases. This CDR3 has 14 residues. J gave up 4 bases and V 6 bases, and 8 bases lay outside the gene matches. Germline V CDR1 and CDR2: LNHDA, SQIVND (reference sequence). The CDR3 loop reads CASSTGTGLYEQYF. In DNA, the CDR3 is TGTGCCAGTAGCACCGGGACAGGACTGTACGAGCAGTACTTC.

This clone appeared a single time. V is TRBV4-1 and J is TRBJ2-7; D call uncertain. CDR1 MGHRA and CDR2 YSYEKL come from the germline V gene. This CDR3 comprises 16 residues. The ends were cut back, 0 bases at V and 2 bases at J, with 14 bases in the middle. The DNA of the CDR3 is TGCGCCAGCAGCCAAGAGGAGATTCAGGTCCCCTACGAGCAGTACTTC. This translates into CASSQEEIQVPYEQYF.

The CDR3 sequence is CASSIAAGNEQFF. Here the CDR3 DNA reads TGTGCCAGTAGTATAGCGGCCGGCAATGAGCAGTTCTTC. The rearrangement uses TRBV19 and TRBJ2-1, with D uncertain. This CDR3 comprises 13 residues. Germline V gene sequence: CDR1 LNHDA, CDR2 SQIVND (reference sequence). V lost 1 base and J lost 6, with 7 bases in between.

The V call is TRBV28, the J call TRBJ2-1; a weak D match, TRBD2 (5 bases). Trimming left V 5 bases short and J 1 base short, with 18 bases between. The germline V gene encodes CDR1 MDHEN and CDR2 SYDVKM. The CDR3 covers 17 residues. The CDR3 protein is CASSPAPRGWSYNEQFF. The DNA of the CDR3 is TGTGCCAGCAGTCCCGCTCCCCGGGGATGGTCCTACAATGAGCAGTTCTTC.

This sequence joins TRBV10-3 and TRBJ1-4, with D possibly matching TRBD1 (6 bases). Trimming shortened V by 2 bases and J by 8 bases, and 15 bases separated the two germline ends. Germline V lookup: CDR1 ENHRY, CDR2 SYGVKD. The CDR3 sequence is 15 residues long. The CDR3 loop is CAISEVQQGVEKLFF. The CDR3 bases are TGTGCCATCAGTGAGGTCCAACAGGGTGTCGAAAAACTGTTTTTT.

About this clone itself: An end of the junction differs from the germline gene, which may be a read error. The chain uses TRBV7-3 and TRBJ2-5, with D perhaps being TRBD1 or TRBD2 (5 bases each). The CDR3 has 14 amino acids. Germline V gives CDR1 SGHTA, CDR2 FQGTGA. This chain's CDR3 is CAGRPYRGEETQYF. CDR3 bases: TGTGCCGGCAGACCCTACCGAGGGGAAGAGACCCAGTACTTC.

The chain links TRBV19 to TRBJ2-6; no firm D call. Germline lookup yields CDR1 LNHDA and CDR2 SQIVND (reference sequence). The CDR3 has 18 residues. The V gene lost 4 bases and the J gene lost 5 bases, with 21 bases spanning the gap. The CDR3 spells CASSTTETSQSRANVLTF. In DNA, the CDR3 is TGTGCCAGTAGTACTACTGAGACATCACAAAGTCGGGCCAACGTCCTGACTTTC.

In regard to this clone: The junction departs from germline at one end; a sequencing error may be responsible. This chain joins TRBV6-4 and TRBJ1-1; D possibly corresponds to TRBD1 (5 bases). The CDR3 loop spans 13 amino acids. CDR1 and CDR2 from the germline V gene are MRHNA and SNTAGT. In DNA, the CDR3 is TGTGCCAGCAGTTACTCGGCCAGGGAGAAAGCTTTCTTT. Protein product: CASSYSAREKAFF.

This chain joins TRBV2 and TRBJ1-5, with D unresolved. The CDR3 is made up of 14 amino acids. V was shortened by 6 bases and J by 5 bases, with 14 bases between the two germline ends. The germline V gene encodes CDR1 SNHLY and CDR2 FYNNEI. CDR3 nucleotide sequence: TGTGCCAGCAGCGGAGGAGGGAGGGATCAGCCCCAGCATTTT. Amino acids: CASSGGGRDQPQHF. The full variable domain, with the rest looked up from reference TRBV2 and TRBJ1-5, is EPEVTQTPSHQVTQMGQEVILRCVPISNHLYFYWYRQILGQKVEFLVSFYNNEISEKSEIFDDQFSVERPDGSNFTLKIRSTKLEDSAMYFCASSGGGRDQPQHFGDGTRLSIL.

The rearrangement joins TRBV7-9 to TRBJ2-1; 7 positions agree with TRBD2. Germline loops: CDR1 SEHNR, CDR2 FQNEAQ (reference sequence). The ends lost 2 bases at V and 5 bases at J; junction bases unmatched: 18. The CDR3 is made up of 19 amino acids. CDR3 sequence: CASSLLSGGLQGVDNEQFF. The CDR3 DNA reads as TGTGCCAGCAGCTTATTATCGGGAGGACTCCAAGGAGTGGACAATGAGCAGTTCTTC.

This clone has more than one count but fewer than ten. The J gene is TRBJ1-4, the V gene TRBV10-3; possibly TRBD1 for D (5 bases). The germline V gene has CDR1 ENHRY and CDR2 SYGVKD. The CDR3 spans 14 residues. Trimming shortened V by 2 bases and J by 5 bases, and 9 bases separated the two germline ends. CDR3 coding DNA: TGTGCCATCAGTGAGGGGGACCTCAATGAAAAACTGTTTTTT. This codes for CAISEGDLNEKLFF.

The chain employs TRBV6-5 and TRBJ1-5, with a tentative D call TRBD1 (5 bases). V was shortened by 5 bases and J by 9 bases, with 14 bases between the two germline ends. This CDR3 is built from 13 residues. Germline V CDR1 and CDR2: MNHEY, SVGAGI. CDR3 DNA: TGTGCCAGCAGTCCTCTGGGGCCGGCGCCCCAGCATTTT. Amino acid sequence: CASSPLGPAPQHF.

The genes are TRBV22-1 and TRBJ1-1. TRBV22-1 is described as a pseudogene. CDR3 size: 15 residues. The CDR3 sequence is CPGSAPTAIHTEAFF. CDR3 DNA: TGTCCTGGGAGCGCACCAACCGCGATCCACACTGAAGCTTTCTTT.

This chain joins TRBV5-1 and TRBJ2-7; TRBD2 might be the D (5 bases). CDR1 and CDR2 from the germline V gene are SGHRS and YFSETQ. The CDR3 has 13 residues. V was clipped by 4 bases and J by 3 bases, with 11 bases between them. The DNA of the CDR3 is TGCGCCAGCAGCCCCAACGGACTCTACGAGCAGTACTTC. It yields the protein CASSPNGLYEQYF.

The V and J genes are TRBV2 and TRBJ2-5; perhaps TRBD1 as D (5 bases). CDR1 and CDR2 (germline): SNHLY, FYNNEI. CDR3 length: 15 residues. V lost 6 bases and J 1 base, leaving 15 bases between the germline ends. The CDR3 spells CASRDRQSFQETQYF. Here the CDR3 DNA reads TGTGCCAGCAGAGATAGACAGTCCTTCCAAGAGACCCAGTACTTC.

This clone was detected a few times. V gene TRBV7-1 combines with J gene TRBJ2-1; tentatively, D is TRBD2 (6 bases). TRBV7-1 is reported as an ORF; its role is uncertain. The CDR3 loop spans 11 amino acids. Trimming took 4 bases from V and 10 from J, leaving 8 bases between them. This CDR3 reads CASSLGGEQFF. DNA of the CDR3: TGTGCCAGCAGCTTAGGAGGGGAGCAGTTCTTC.

Notes on this clone: An end of the junction does not agree with germline; a read error may underlie this. In nucleotides, the CDR3 is TGTGCCAGCAGTCCGAGAAAAGTTGGCTACGAGCAGTGCTTC. Translated: CASSPRKVGYEQCF. The chain uses TRBV5-6 and TRBJ2-7; no clear D. The CDR3 sequence is 14 residues long. CDR1 and CDR2 from the germline V gene are SGHDT and YYEEEE.